Here is one T cell receptor beta chain with its context. The CDR3 length is 14 residues. Germline V gene sequence: CDR1 KGHSH, CDR2 LQKENI. With V trimmed by 6 bases and J by 6 bases, 5 bases remained unmatched. This sample stems from a study of blood T cell repertoires in COVID-19. Turning to the study itself: Donors in the United States, Italy and Spain gave samples during acute or convalescent COVID-19. PBMCs, B-cell-depleted T cells, or T cells provided the cDNA or gDNA that made up the material.

The authors' processing: It was from reference gene primer amplification that nucleated cell counts were estimated. TCRdb's copy holds only in-frame clones and misses some; the assay was immunoSEQ multiplex PCR. V, J and clone size are taken as reported in that table, and D and trimming were inferred from the DNA itself. The table shows 200,000 to 250,000 clones, with 75% to 85% occurring only once. The TCR originated in a woman over 75 with COVID-19, enrolled during active disease. This rearrangement joins TRBV18 to TRBJ1-4; the match to TRBD1 covers 9 bases. Sequencing was performed on peripheral blood. CDR3 loop: CASSGRDRDEKLFF. The CDR3 DNA sequence: TGTGCCAGCTCGGGCCGGGACAGGGATGAAAAACTGTTTTTT.